Listed below are T cell receptor beta chains from one sample, sequenced in a study of shared clonotypes between healthy human individuals. Clones were sequenced by immunoSEQ multiplex PCR, and TCRdb holds only the in-frame ones, with some missing. The sample lists fewer than 600,000 clones, around 78% occurring once. The source material was PBMCs. These receptors were obtained from a woman between 40 and 55 years old in good health. Some clones in this sample may be carry-over from other donors' samples. Each CDR3 is given with its conserved first and last residue. D genes are given only for firm matches. Clone size appears in some rows only: once, few, many, or a class for an expanded clone.

.	TRBJ2-3	.	TRBV7-9	CASSLGQGSTDTQYF	TGTGCCAGCAGCTTGGGGCAGGGCTCTACAGATACGCAGTATTTT
.	TRBJ2-4	.	TRBV7-2	CASSSGTLKNIQYF	TGTGCCAGCAGCTCCGGGACTCTGAAAAACATTCAGTACTTC
TRBD1	TRBJ2-5	once	TRBV5-1	CASSLNGQGRETQYF	TGCGCCAGCAGCCTGAACGGACAGGGACGGGAGACCCAGTACTTC
TRBD2	TRBJ2-1	few	TRBV7-6	CASSLGAGGPGEQFF	TGTGCCAGCAGCTTAGGAGCGGGAGGGCCAGGTGAGCAGTTCTTC
.	TRBJ1-2	.	TRBV6-1	CASSEPRGRSDGYTF	TGTGCCAGCAGTGAACCCCGGGGTCGGTCGGATGGCTACACCTTC
.	TRBJ2-2	.	TRBV5-4	CASSLGSNTGELFF	TGTGCCAGCAGCTTGGGTAGCAACACCGGGGAGCTGTTTTTT
TRBD1	TRBJ2-1	.	TRBV10-3	CAISDPTGGVSSSYNEQFF	TGTGCCATCAGTGACCCGACAGGGGGGGTCTCGAGCTCCTACAATGAGCAGTTCTTC
.	TRBJ2-7	.	TRBV9	CASSFRGGSSYEQYF	TGTGCCAGCAGCTTCCGCGGTGGGTCCTCCTACGAGCAGTACTTC
TRBD2	TRBJ2-7	.	TRBV27	CASSFSGSISYEQYF	TGTGCCAGCAGTTTCAGCGGGAGCATCTCCTACGAGCAGTACTTC
TRBD2	TRBJ2-2	few	TRBV29-1	CSVESSGSDTGELFF	TGCAGCGTTGAAAGTAGCGGGAGTGATACCGGGGAGCTGTTTTTT
TRBD2	TRBJ2-1	.	TRBV30	CAWSRRREEQFF	TGTGCCTGGTCCCGCCGGCGGGAGGAGCAGTTCTTC
.	TRBJ1-5	.	TRBV9	CASSVGRDSNQPQHF	TGTGCCAGCAGCGTAGGCCGGGATAGCAATCAGCCCCAGCATTTT
.	TRBJ2-2	.	TRBV2	CASRKNTGELFF	TGTGCCAGCAGGAAGAACACCGGGGAGCTGTTTTTT
TRBD1	TRBJ2-7	.	TRBV19	CASSGTVFSYEQYF	TGTGCCAGTAGTGGGACAGTCTTCTCCTACGAGCAGTACTTC
.	TRBJ1-2	.	TRBV4-3	CASSQDWGVNYGYTF	TGCGCCAGCAGCCAAGATTGGGGAGTTAACTATGGCTACACCTTC
.	TRBJ2-7	.	TRBV5-1	CASSSEGGDYERYF	TGCGCCAGCAGCTCCGAAGGGGGAGATTACGAGCGGTACTTC
TRBD1	TRBJ2-7	few	TRBV6-6	CASSDWDRGSYEQYF	TGTGCCAGCAGTGACTGGGACAGGGGCTCCTACGAGCAGTACTTC
.	TRBJ2-1	few	TRBV5-4	CASSLPVGGSYNEQFF	TGTGCCAGCAGCTTGCCAGTTGGGGGCTCCTACAATGAGCAGTTCTTC
TRBD2	TRBJ2-5	.	TRBV27	CASTPRLAGPQGTQYF	TGTGCCAGCACCCCCCGACTAGCGGGGCCTCAAGGGACCCAGTACTTC
.	TRBJ1-4	.	TRBV5-1	CASSSSMLATNEKLFF	TGCGCCAGCAGCTCCTCGATGTTGGCAACTAATGAAAAACTGTTTTTT
.	TRBJ2-1	.	TRBV30	CAWNHLSGSYNEQFF	TGTGCCTGGAACCACCTTAGCGGCTCCTACAATGAGCAGTTCTTC
.	TRBJ1-1	.	TRBV7-9	CASSLAQSGTEAFF	TGTGCCAGCAGCTTAGCGCAATCGGGCACTGAAGCTTTCTTT
.	TRBJ2-7	.	TRBV30	CAWSDRVPYEQYF	TGTGCCTGGAGTGACAGGGTCCCCTACGAGCAGTACTTC
.	TRBJ1-5	.	TRBV18	CASSGGLDQPQHF	TGTGCCAGCTCAGGGGGACTGGATCAGCCCCAGCATTTT
.	TRBJ1-2	.	TRBV27	CASPRTSYGYTF	TGTGCCAGCCCCCGGACCAGCTATGGCTACACCTTC
.	TRBJ2-1	.	TRBV18	CASSRVQGVEQFF	TGTGCCAGCTCAAGAGTACAGGGTGTTGAGCAGTTCTTC
TRBD1	TRBJ1-4	many	TRBV7-3	CASSPRTGEEKLFF	TGTGCCAGCAGCCCCCGGACAGGGGAGGAAAAACTGTTTTTT
TRBD2	TRBJ2-2	.	TRBV9	CASSSPQASPGLAGRRGTGELFF	TGTGCCAGCAGCTCCCCCCAGGCGAGCCCAGGACTAGCGGGGCGTCGAGGGACCGGGGAGCTGTTTTTT
TRBD1	TRBJ2-6	few	TRBV5-1	CASSLFSRGPGANVLTF	TGCGCCAGCAGCTTGTTTAGCAGGGGGCCTGGGGCCAACGTCCTGACTTTC
.	TRBJ2-3	.	TRBV5-5	CASSFPTEDTQYF	TGTGCCAGCAGCTTCCCCACAGAGGATACGCAGTATTTT
.	TRBJ1-1	once	TRBV29-1	CSGRLRVNTEAFF	TGCAGCGGTCGACTCCGGGTAAACACTGAAGCCTTCTTT
.	TRBJ1-5	.	TRBV18	CASSLGVPGQGNQPQHF	TGTGCCAGCTCACTGGGGGTCCCAGGGCAGGGAAATCAGCCCCAGCATTTT
.	TRBJ2-1	.	TRBV2	CASSVYGSVGNEQFF	TGTGCCAGCAGTGTGTACGGGAGTGTAGGGAATGAGCAGTTCTTC
.	TRBJ1-2	.	TRBV5-6	CASSFEGSGYTF	TGTGCCAGCAGCTTCGAGGGAAGCGGCTACACCTTC
TRBD2	TRBJ2-7	.	TRBV19	CASSTRLTSGSAYEQYF	TGTGCCAGTAGTACCCGACTTACTAGCGGGAGTGCCTACGAGCAGTACTTC
.	TRBJ1-2	.	TRBV4-3	CASSQGYTGNYGYTF	TGCGCCAGCAGCCAAGGCTACACAGGGAACTATGGCTACACCTTC
.	TRBJ2-2	once	TRBV6-1	CASKIRGGLTGELFF	TGTGCCAGCAAAATCAGGGGTGGGCTAACCGGGGAGCTGTTTTTT
TRBD1	TRBJ2-7	.	TRBV6-5	CASSYGTGVEQYF	TGTGCCAGCAGTTACGGGACAGGGGTCGAGCAGTACTTC
.	TRBJ1-3	.	TRBV7-6	CASSLLMSNTIYF	TGTGCCAGCAGCTTACTGATGAGTAACACCATATATTTT
.	TRBJ2-3	once	TRBV18	CASSPSGDADTQYF	TGTGCCAGCTCACCTTCGGGGGATGCAGATACGCAGTATTTT